The 18 T cell receptor beta chains below were found in one sample sequenced in a study of Graves' ophthalmopathy and Graves' hyperthyroidism listed by TCRdb under 2018. Reads for this sample came from an Illumina HiSeq 2000. For repertoire sequencing, the TCR beta CDR3 regions were amplified from RNA transcripts. The first round of RT-PCR was done with HTBI primers and the Qiagen OneStep RT-PCR kit, and was followed by a second round of multiplex PCR, then size selection and purification. The public reads were run again by TCRdb, first through fastp at Q25 and then through MiXCR, and only productive beta chains were kept. Each CDR3 protein appears once, grouped with its most common genes and DNA. Recorded for this sample are around 520,000 distinct CDR3 sequences; about 40% of them occurred a single time. Of the sample, less than 4.5% is held by the ten largest clones. The sequencing input was peripheral blood or thyroid tissue (not recorded which). All receptors come from an adult man with Graves' hyperthyroidism.

There are many counts of this clonotype. This chain connects TRBV19 to TRBJ2-7; TRBD1 is a possible D gene (6 bases). This CDR3 has 13 amino acids. The ends were cut back, 3 bases at V and 5 bases at J, with 11 bases in the middle. Germline lookup yields CDR1 LNHDA and CDR2 SQIVND (reference sequence). This CDR3 is CASSILGANEQYF. CDR3 nucleotide sequence: TGTGCCAGTAGTATCCTGGGGGCCAACGAGCAGTACTTC.

This clonotype was seen at least ten times. This chain uses TRBV7-2 with TRBJ1-4; tentatively, D is TRBD1 (5 bases). CDR1 SGHTA and CDR2 FQGNSA come from the germline V gene. The CDR3 contains 20 residues. V was clipped by 1 base and J by 0 bases, with 21 bases between them. The DNA for the CDR3 is TGTGCCAGCAGCTTAGTTATACCGGGACGTACTCTCGCAACTAATGAAAAACTGTTTTTT. Translating gives CASSLVIPGRTLATNEKLFF.

This clonotype was counted only a few times. The rearrangement joins TRBV24-1 to TRBJ2-5, with TRBD2 matching 12 bases. After removal of 4 bases from V and 1 base from J, the junction contained 9 bases not matched to a gene. This CDR3 has 18 amino acids. The V gene's germline CDR1 is KGHDR and CDR2 SFDVKD. The CDR3 spells CATSDPSGREGGQETQYF. The CDR3 DNA reads as TGTGCCACCAGTGACCCTAGCGGGAGGGAGGGGGGCCAAGAGACCCAGTACTTC.

This clonotype was detected ten times or more. The V gene is TRBV20-1, the J gene TRBJ1-1; D unresolved. The germline V gene has CDR1 DFQATT and CDR2 SNEGSKA (reference sequence). The CDR3 runs 14 residues. V lost 2 bases and J 0 bases, leaving 10 bases between the germline ends. The CDR3 DNA follows: TGCAGTGCTAGATACTGGGGATTGAACACTGAAGCTTTCTTT. Residues: CSARYWGLNTEAFF.

The chain links TRBV28 to TRBJ1-1; maybe TRBD1 (5 bases). The CDR3 is made up of 14 amino acids. V shed 7 bases and J shed 2 bases, with 14 bases lying between them. CDR1 MDHEN and CDR2 SYDVKM come from the germline V gene. The CDR3 loop reads CASTTRGTNTEAFF. CDR3 DNA: TGTGCCAGCACCACCCGGGGGACTAACACTGAAGCTTTCTTT. Using reference TRBV28 and TRBJ1-1 for the parts outside the CDR3, the full variable domain is DVKVTQSSRYLVKRTGEKVFLECVQDMDHENMFWYRQDPGLGLRLIYFSYDVKMKEKGDIPEGYSVSREKKERFSLILESASTNQTSMYLCASTTRGTNTEAFFGQGTRLTVV.

This clonotype was counted many times. As DNA, the CDR3 is TGCAGTGCTACTCGACAATCAGGAAACACCATATATTTT. It encodes CSATRQSGNTIYF. The rearrangement links TRBV20-1 to TRBJ1-3; D remains ambiguous. Germline V gene lookup returns CDR1 DFQATT and CDR2 SNEGSKA (reference sequence). The germline V and J ends were trimmed by 4 bases and 4 bases, with 11 bases remaining between them. CDR3 length: 13 amino acids.

This clonotype was counted ten times or more. The rearrangement links TRBV19 to TRBJ2-7, with 7 bases matching TRBD1. This CDR3 comprises 16 residues. With 5 bases clipped from V and 3 bases from J, the junction kept 13 bases outside the gene matches. CDR1 and CDR2 from the germline V gene are LNHDA and SQIVND (reference sequence). In DNA form, the CDR3 reads TGTGCCAGTAGTCCTTCAGCGACAGGGACCCTCTACGAGCAGTACTTC. Its protein is CASSPSATGTLYEQYF.

This chain connects TRBV20-1 to TRBJ2-3, with 9 bases that match TRBD2. The V gene end was trimmed by 5 bases and the J gene end by 0 bases; junction bases not matched to a gene: 3. The CDR3 has 14 amino acids. Germline values: CDR1 DFQATT, CDR2 SNEGSKA (reference sequence). CDR3 in amino acids: CSALLAGSTDTQYF. DNA for the CDR3: TGCAGTGCTTTACTAGCGGGTAGCACAGATACGCAGTATTTT.

In nucleotides, the CDR3 is TGTGCCAGCAGCCGAAGCCATGGACGGGTTCCCTACGAGCAGTACTTC. Protein sequence: CASSRSHGRVPYEQYF. The chain carries TRBV6-4 and TRBJ2-7, with D uncertain. This CDR3 is 16 amino acids long. In germline, CDR1 is MRHNA, CDR2 SNTAGT. The V end lost 6 bases, the J end lost 2 bases, and 20 bases lay between the germline ends.

In its sample, this clonotype was seen many times. The V call is TRBV12-5, the J call TRBJ2-7; TRBD1 might be the D (5 bases). Germline assignment: CDR1 LGHNT and CDR2 FRNRAP. The CDR3 loop spans 13 amino acids. V dropped 6 bases and J dropped 2 bases, with 11 bases sitting between them. The CDR3 reads CASGQQVTYEQYF. The DNA of the CDR3 is TGTGCTAGTGGGCAACAGGTCACCTACGAGCAGTACTTC.

This clonotype was recorded only once. The J gene is TRBJ1-5, the V gene TRBV7-9, with 8 bases fitting TRBD1. The V gene's germline CDR1 is SEHNR and CDR2 FQNEAQ (reference sequence). V was pared by 3 bases and J by 5 bases, with 3 bases of the junction left unmatched. The length of the CDR3 is 14 residues. Here the CDR3 DNA reads TGTGCCAGCAGCTTCCCAGGGGGCGATCAGCCCCAGCATTTT. As protein: CASSFPGGDQPQHF. Full variable domain (remainder filled in from reference TRBV7-9 and TRBJ1-5): DTGVSQNPRHKITKRGQNVTFRCDPISEHNRLYWYRQTLGQGPEFLTYFQNEAQLEKSRLLSDRFSAERPKGSFSTLEIQRTEQGDSAMYLCASSFPGGDQPQHFGDGTRLSIL.

This chain joins TRBV7-9 and TRBJ1-6, with 11 nucleotides matching TRBD1. Germline lookup yields CDR1 SEHNR and CDR2 FQNEAQ (reference sequence). The CDR3 has 16 residues. Trimming removed 3 bases from V and 8 bases from J; junction bases left unmatched: 6. CDR3 sequence: CASSFRDRGDDSPLHF. The CDR3 DNA follows: TGTGCCAGCAGCTTCCGGGACAGGGGGGACGATTCACCCCTCCACTTT.

This clonotype showed up just a few times. The chain combines TRBV6-1 with TRBJ1-5; TRBD1 might be the D (6 bases). Germline loops: CDR1 MNHNS, CDR2 SASEGT. Trimming took off 6 bases at V and 4 bases at J, with 13 bases between the two ends. The CDR3 has 14 amino acids. DNA of the CDR3: TGTGCCAGCAGCACCCGGGACAAAAATCAGCCCCAGCATTTT. It yields the protein CASSTRDKNQPQHF.

Many counts were recorded for this clonotype. The chain recombines TRBV20-1 with TRBJ2-5, with 12 bases that match TRBD1. In germline, CDR1 is DFQATT, CDR2 SNEGSKA (reference sequence). The CDR3 totals 15 residues. V gave up 3 bases and J gave up 4 bases; unmatched junction bases: 6. The CDR3 loop is CSASLRDRGRETQYF. The CDR3 coding sequence is TGCAGTGCTAGCCTCCGGGACAGGGGGCGAGAGACCCAGTACTTC.

V is TRBV12-5 and J is TRBJ1-5; 7 positions match TRBD1. Per the germline V gene, CDR1 is LGHNT and CDR2 is FRNRAP. CDR3 size: 17 residues. Trimming removed 0 bases from V and 4 bases from J; junction bases left unmatched: 9. CDR3 loop: CASGLVLAARGNQPQHF. Written as DNA, the CDR3 is TGTGCTAGTGGTTTGGTACTAGCGGCCAGGGGGAATCAGCCCCAGCATTTT.

The chain combines TRBV7-9 with TRBJ2-7, with 7 bases lining up with TRBD1. This CDR3 region has 13 residues. CDR1 and CDR2 from the germline V gene are SEHNR and FQNEAQ (reference sequence). V gave up 6 bases and J gave up 3 bases; unmatched junction bases: 5. Here the CDR3 DNA reads TGTGCCAGCAGACGGGGACAGTTCTACGAGCAGTACTTC. It yields the protein CASRRGQFYEQYF.

As for this clonotype: No conserved phenylalanine or tryptophan is present at the end of the CDR3, so a read error is the likely explanation. V usage is TRBV6-5 and J usage is TRBJ1-1; D perhaps matches TRBD1 (6 bases). Per the germline V gene, CDR1 is MNHEY and CDR2 is SVGAGI. V was trimmed by 0 bases and J by 4 bases, leaving 21 bases between them. The length of the CDR3 is 18 residues. As DNA, the CDR3 is TGTGCCAGCAGTTACTCCCTCCTCGGGGGGCTAAGGACCACTGAAGCTTTCTCT. Translating it yields CASSYSLLGGLRTTEAFS.

This clonotype was recorded a few times. The chain couples TRBV2 to TRBJ2-5; TRBD2 aligns across 8 bases. J lost 3 bases, V lost 7 bases, and 4 bases had no gene match. The CDR3 has 13 amino acids. Germline V gene sequence: CDR1 SNHLY, CDR2 FYNNEI. This CDR3 reads CASKTGGEETQYF. The DNA of the CDR3 is TGTGCCAGCAAAACCGGGGGGGAAGAGACCCAGTACTTC.